These T cell receptor beta chains were read from a single sample in a study of T-cell memory formation after mild COVID-19. Via MiXCR, TCRdb re-called the 5' RACE reads, giving one row per CDR3 protein. Here the sample spans about 50,000 distinct CDR3 sequences, around 10% being singletons. Sequencing was performed on PBMCs or a T cell subset sorted from them (not recorded which). The receptors derive from a man younger than 35 who had mild COVID-19 (a few samples of this study predate the infection). Cell type and time point are not known. Both conserved end residues are part of each CDR3. Each record gives: J gene, V gene, clone size, CDR3 protein. The size of a clone is reported for some rows only, either as once, few or many, or as a class for expanded clones.

J: TRBJ2-5; V: TRBV18; size: few; CDR3: CASSHPLETQYF
J: TRBJ2-2; V: TRBV27; size: many; CDR3: CASSRLGSNTGELFF
J: TRBJ2-3; V: TRBV7-2; size: many; CDR3: CASSPKGTDTQYF
J: TRBJ2-3; V: TRBV6-4; size: many; CDR3: CASSDGTGGAGDTQYF
J: TRBJ2-7; V: TRBV5-1; size: many; CDR3: CASSLASTNPYEQYF
J: TRBJ2-1; V: TRBV7-2; size: -; CDR3: CASSPRSGGYNEQFF
J: TRBJ1-6; V: TRBV6-5; size: -; CDR3: CASSYRDIGSPLHF
J: TRBJ1-1; V: TRBV20-1; size: few; CDR3: CSADDRLNTEAFF
J: TRBJ2-3; V: TRBV20-1; size: few; CDR3: CSVAPAGRAQYF
J: TRBJ2-3; V: TRBV4-1; size: few; CDR3: CASSQEYTDTQYF
J: TRBJ2-6; V: TRBV7-3; size: -; CDR3: CASSLVGSNTGANVLTF
J: TRBJ2-3; V: TRBV4-3; size: few; CDR3: CASSQEGQGVTTDTQYF
J: TRBJ1-3; V: TRBV5-1; size: once; CDR3: CASSPWTGYSGNTIYF
J: TRBJ2-4; V: TRBV6-2/TRBV6-3; size: few; CDR3: CASSNTGTYVAKNIQYF
J: TRBJ2-1; V: TRBV7-9; size: few; CDR3: CASSSMGYEQFF
J: TRBJ2-3; V: TRBV7-2; size: -; CDR3: CASSLTPSQAFRDTQYF
J: TRBJ2-7; V: TRBV21-1; size: -; CDR3: CASSKNALAGEQYF
J: TRBJ2-4; V: TRBV5-1; size: medium-sized; CDR3: CASSLAFEKAAKNIQYF
J: TRBJ2-1; V: TRBV5-5; size: few; CDR3: CASSLVPLRVIGSNEQFF
J: TRBJ2-1; V: TRBV6-2/TRBV6-3; size: -; CDR3: CASSQREREQFF
J: TRBJ1-2; V: TRBV7-2; size: -; CDR3: CASSPGTGGRGYTF
J: TRBJ1-5; V: TRBV6-2/TRBV6-3; size: -; CDR3: CASSYSSGQGESNQPQHF
J: TRBJ2-3; V: TRBV9; size: -; CDR3: CASSVAQVITSTDTQYF
J: TRBJ2-7; V: TRBV7-8; size: -; CDR3: CASSPPLRTGGYEQYF
J: TRBJ2-3; V: TRBV7-2; size: many; CDR3: CASSSTGSDTQYF
J: TRBJ1-1; V: TRBV6-1; size: -; CDR3: CASSDWTREAFF
J: TRBJ2-3; V: TRBV27; size: many; CDR3: CASSLTGPDTQYF
J: TRBJ2-1; V: TRBV10-3; size: many; CDR3: CATRTGEGAFRTNEQFF
J: TRBJ1-2; V: TRBV7-9; size: many; CDR3: CASSLDTGTPYGYTF
J: TRBJ1-5; V: TRBV15; size: few; CDR3: CATSRGGRPQHF
J: TRBJ2-1; V: TRBV5-3; size: -; CDR3: CARSFYRSSYNEQFF
J: TRBJ2-1; V: TRBV29-1; size: -; CDR3: CSVGRRYNEQFF